The clone carrying this T cell receptor (beta chain) appeared a few times. Its matching antigen is unknown. A junction boundary mismatches the germline segment, possibly from a read error. The germline V gene has CDR1 ENHRY and CDR2 SYGVKD. This CDR3 comprises 14 residues. This sample was taken from a study of naive and memory T cell subsets. General study findings and limits: TCR transcript changes with activation or differentiation may affect this RNA method.

The SP2 primer and nested alpha and beta constant region primers amplified ligated cDNA in four rounds. Each CDR3 protein gets one entry after TCRdb re-called the 5' RACE reads with MiXCR. The data hold tens of thousands of distinct CDR3 sequences, with 7.2% observed a single time. The library had UMIs added by 3' ligation of an oligonucleotide to TCR cDNA. V usage is TRBV10-3 and J usage is TRBJ2-1; TRBD2 aligns across 9 bases. The source is a male donor in good health. CDR3 nucleotide sequence: TGTGCCACCAGTTTGGGCGGGGGGGTCAATGAGCAGTTCTTC. This translates into CATSLGGGVNEQFF.